These 26 T cell receptor beta chains were sequenced from one sample in a study of blood T cell repertoires in COVID-19. Sequencing was performed with immunoSEQ multiplex PCR; in TCRdb, only in-frame clones are kept and a portion is missing. The table lists fewer than 200,000 clones, roughly four fifths of them singletons, with more than 7.5% in the top ten. Sequences were obtained from peripheral blood. The receptors shown here come from a woman in her sixties or seventies with COVID-19, enrolled during active disease.

The V call is TRBV19, the J call TRBJ2-3, with a weak D call TRBD2 (6 bases). The V end lost 4 bases, the J end lost 5 bases, and 19 bases lay between the germline ends. This CDR3 has 16 amino acids. Germline V gene sequence: CDR1 LNHDA, CDR2 SQIVND (reference sequence). As DNA, the CDR3 is TGTGCCAGTAGTAAACGGGCCGGCGGGGCGAGAGATACGCAGTATTTT. Amino acid sequence: CASSKRAGGARDTQYF.

The V and J genes are TRBV3-1 (or the pseudogene TRBV3-2) and TRBJ1-6; D is undetermined. Per germline, CDR1 LGHDT and CDR2 YNNKEL (reference sequence). Between the trimmed V and J ends, which lost 2 bases and 9 bases, there was a span of 11 bases. The CDR3 covers 14 residues. Here the CDR3 reads CASSQRDWSSPLHF. CDR3 sequence (DNA): TGTGCCAGCAGCCAACGAGATTGGAGTTCACCCCTCCACTTT.

The V gene is TRBV7-8, the J gene TRBJ1-5; 7 nucleotides agree with TRBD1. Per germline, CDR1 SGHVS and CDR2 FQNEAQ. This CDR3 region has 14 residues. The V segment lost 4 bases and the J segment 3 bases; nucleotides outside the gene matches: 3. The CDR3 region has the DNA TGTGCCAGCAGCTCGGGACAGATCAATCAGCCCCAGCATTTT. Protein: CASSSGQINQPQHF.

J is TRBJ1-1 and V is TRBV12-3 or TRBV12-4; TRBD1 agrees at 8 bases. The CDR3 covers 13 residues. V lost 3 bases and J lost 12; bases outside the gene matches: 9. This CDR3 reads CASSFGQGPFPFF. The CDR3 nucleotides are TGTGCCAGCAGTTTCGGACAGGGTCCCTTCCCTTTCTTT.

The genes are TRBV3-1 (or the pseudogene TRBV3-2) and TRBJ2-1; 9 bases match TRBD1. The CDR3 covers 17 residues. Germline lookup yields CDR1 LGHDT and CDR2 YNNKEL (reference sequence). V was pared by 0 bases and J by 1 base, with 4 bases of the junction left unmatched. The CDR3 nucleotides read TGTGCCAGCAGCCAAGATCGGGGGACAGGGTCCTACAATGAGCAGTTCTTC. It codes for CASSQDRGTGSYNEQFF.

The gene calls are TRBV19 and TRBJ1-2; tentative D call: TRBD1 (5 bases). Germline V gene lookup returns CDR1 LNHDA and CDR2 SQIVND (reference sequence). The ends were cut back, 2 bases at V and 6 bases at J, with 19 bases in the middle. The CDR3 has 16 amino acids. CDR3 DNA: TGTGCCAGTAGTATACCGCTTGGGGGGACCCGGGATGGCTACACCTTC. It is translated as CASSIPLGGTRDGYTF.

Turning to this clone: Different DNA sequences within this sample yield the same CDR3. This chain connects TRBV2 to TRBJ1-2; D is possibly TRBD1 (6 bases). In germline, CDR1 is SNHLY, CDR2 FYNNEI. V shed 4 bases and J shed 2 bases, with 8 bases lying between them. CDR3 length: 13 residues. The CDR3 nucleotides read TGTGCCAGCAGTGGGACAGTCAACTATGGCTACACCTTC. This codes for CASSGTVNYGYTF.

In its sample, this clone was seen once. The J gene is TRBJ2-1, the V gene TRBV24-1, with 12 bases matching TRBD1. The CDR3 has 16 residues. Looked up from germline, CDR1 is KGHDR and CDR2 is SFDVKD. The J segment lost 8 bases and the V segment lost 4 bases, leaving 8 bases of the junction unmatched. The DNA of the CDR3 is TGTGCCACCAGTGACAAGGGACAGGGGGCTAAGGATGAGCAGTTCTTC. It encodes CATSDKGQGAKDEQFF.

The V gene is TRBV25-1, the J gene TRBJ1-1; D unclear. Germline lookup yields CDR1 MGHDK and CDR2 SYGVNS. The length of the CDR3 is 11 residues. The V end lost 8 bases, the J end lost 6 bases, and 10 bases lay between the germline ends. As DNA, the CDR3 is TGTGCCAGCGCCAGGTTGGCTGAAGCTTTCTTT. This encodes CASARLAEAFF.

The chain recombines TRBV30 with TRBJ2-5, with 12 bases identical to TRBD1. Per germline, CDR1 GTSNPN and CDR2 SVGIG (reference sequence). The junction had 7 bases not matched to a gene; V was cut back by 1 base and J by 4 bases. The CDR3 spans 16 residues. CDR3 DNA sequence: TGTGCCTGGAGTGGAGGGACAGGGGGCCCTCGAGAGACCCAGTACTTC. This translates into CAWSGGTGGPRETQYF.

In DNA form, the CDR3 reads TGTGCCAGCGGGGAGGGGCCTTACTATGGCTACACCTTC. Translated: CASGEGPYYGYTF. The chain is built from TRBV28 and TRBJ1-2; tentative D call: TRBD1 (5 bases). CDR1 MDHEN and CDR2 SYDVKM come from the germline V gene. The CDR3 is 13 residues long. Trimming pared 8 bases from V and 3 bases from J, leaving 13 bases between.

The chain employs TRBV5-6 and TRBJ1-2; TRBD1 agrees at 8 bases. The CDR3 runs to 18 residues. V trimming: 1 base; J trimming: 7 bases; junction bases outside the gene matches: 18. Germline CDR1 SGHDT, CDR2 YYEEEE. CDR3 sequence reads: CASSLSPVNRGNNRGYTF. In nucleotides, the CDR3 is TGTGCCAGCAGCTTGTCTCCGGTGAACAGGGGGAATAACCGTGGCTACACCTTC.

The chain is built from TRBV28 and TRBJ1-2; 8 nucleotides match TRBD1. J was trimmed by 4 bases and V by 6 bases; bases with no gene match: 7. The CDR3 extends over 14 amino acids. The germline CDR1 and CDR2 sequences are MDHEN and SYDVKM. The CDR3 spells CASSLTGVLYGYTF. In DNA, the CDR3 is TGTGCCAGCAGCCTGACAGGGGTACTCTATGGCTACACCTTC.

This chain uses TRBV5-1 with TRBJ2-7; D gene unclear. The V gene lost 0 bases and the J gene lost 2 bases, with 9 bases spanning the gap. Germline V gene data show CDR1 as SGHRS and CDR2 as YFSETQ. The CDR3 extends over 14 amino acids. The CDR3 reads CASSLDSQTYEQYF. CDR3 sequence (DNA): TGCGCCAGCAGCTTGGACAGCCAAACCTACGAGCAGTACTTC.

V usage is TRBV24-1 and J usage is TRBJ2-7; 12 positions match TRBD1. Germline V gives CDR1 KGHDR, CDR2 SFDVKD. Trimming took 4 bases from V and 7 from J; bases not matched to a gene: 13. The CDR3 has 17 amino acids. The CDR3 DNA reads TGTGCCACCAGTGAGACAACACCGGGACAGGGGGCGGGTGAGCAGTACTTC. This gives the protein CATSETTPGQGAGEQYF.

The genes are TRBV28 and TRBJ1-2, with 8 bases identical to TRBD1. Germline loops: CDR1 MDHEN, CDR2 SYDVKM. The CDR3 runs to 16 residues. Losses at the gene ends were 6 bases for V and 4 bases for J; bases not matched to a gene: 13. The DNA of the CDR3 is TGTGCCAGCAGCAAACTCGCCCCCGGACAGGGCTATGGCTACACCTTC. This gives the protein CASSKLAPGQGYGYTF.

The chain links TRBV18 to TRBJ2-7; TRBD1 matches at 9 bases. V trimming: 4 bases; J trimming: 2 bases; junction bases outside the gene matches: 3. The CDR3 consists of 14 residues. Germline values: CDR1 KGHSH, CDR2 LQKENI. This CDR3 reads CASSQQGATYEQYF. The CDR3 coding sequence is TGTGCCAGCTCACAACAGGGGGCTACCTACGAGCAGTACTTC.

The chain is built from TRBV19 and TRBJ2-7, with TRBD2 as a possible D gene (5 bases). The germline CDR1 and CDR2 sequences are LNHDA and SQIVND (reference sequence). CDR3 length: 18 amino acids. Between the trimmed V and J ends, which lost 4 bases and 0 bases, there was a span of 22 bases. The CDR3 DNA sequence: TGTGCCAGTAGTACCTCCGTAGGTCCCAGCGGCTACTCCTACGAGCAGTACTTC. Translation: CASSTSVGPSGYSYEQYF.

The rearrangement joins TRBV29-1 to TRBJ1-2; tentative D call: TRBD1 (6 bases). Germline CDR1 SQVTM, CDR2 ANQGSEA. V lost 4 bases and J 8 bases, leaving 11 bases between the germline ends. The CDR3 length is 11 residues. CDR3 DNA sequence: TGCAGCGTTGGGCAGGGGCAAGGCTACACCTTC. This codes for CSVGQGQGYTF.

The chain combines TRBV2 with TRBJ2-5; no reliable D call. From germline, CDR1 is SNHLY and CDR2 FYNNEI. V shed 8 bases and J shed 0 bases, with 7 bases lying between them. The CDR3 extends over 12 amino acids. The CDR3 here is CASCSDQETQYF. CDR3 coding DNA: TGTGCCAGCTGCAGCGACCAAGAGACCCAGTACTTC.

This chain links TRBV19 with TRBJ1-5; 7 bases fit TRBD1. J lost 2 bases, V lost 2 bases, and 15 bases had no gene match. The CDR3 extends over 19 amino acids. Germline loops: CDR1 LNHDA, CDR2 SQIVND (reference sequence). The CDR3 coding sequence is TGTGCCAGTAGTATAACCATTGCAGGGGGTGGGATTGGCAATCAGCCCCAGCATTTT. Its protein product is CASSITIAGGGIGNQPQHF.

The chain combines TRBV19 with TRBJ1-1; D is ambiguous. V dropped 3 bases and J dropped 0 bases, with 8 bases sitting between them. CDR1 and CDR2 (germline): LNHDA, SQIVND (reference sequence). The length of the CDR3 is 14 residues. The CDR3 loop reads CASSIQVMNTEAFF. The CDR3 DNA follows: TGTGCCAGTAGTATTCAGGTAATGAACACTGAAGCTTTCTTT.

This chain links TRBV6-1 with TRBJ1-2; 7 bases line up with TRBD1. CDR1 is MNHNS, CDR2 SASEGT, per germline. This CDR3 has 17 residues. V lost 1 base and J lost 0; bases outside the gene matches: 8. In DNA, the CDR3 is TGTGCCAGCAGTGAAGTTCGGGACAGTCGAACTAACTATGGCTACACCTTC. Translation: CASSEVRDSRTNYGYTF.

The chain joins TRBV28 to TRBJ2-1; maybe TRBD2 (5 bases). The CDR3 loop spans 13 amino acids. Germline V gene lookup returns CDR1 MDHEN and CDR2 SYDVKM. The V end lost 6 bases, the J end lost 7 bases, and 13 bases lay between the germline ends. The CDR3 DNA sequence: TGTGCCAGCAGGCTAGCTAAAACGAATGAGCAGTTCTTC. Protein product: CASRLAKTNEQFF.

The chain recombines TRBV9 with TRBJ1-1, with a tentative D call TRBD1 (5 bases). V lost 0 bases, J lost 7 bases, and 19 bases lay in between. CDR1 and CDR2 from the germline V gene are SGDLS and YYNGEE. The CDR3 contains 16 residues. CDR3: CASSVDGAGGWGEAFF. The CDR3, as DNA: TGTGCCAGCAGCGTAGATGGGGCAGGAGGGTGGGGTGAAGCTTTCTTT.

The rearrangement joins TRBV7-3 to TRBJ2-2, with TRBD2 matching 11 bases. The V segment lost 2 bases and the J segment 7 bases; nucleotides outside the gene matches: 6. CDR3 length: 16 amino acids. The germline gives CDR1 SGHTA, CDR2 FQGTGA. This CDR3 is CASSLAPGTSGGELFF. DNA for the CDR3: TGTGCCAGCAGCTTAGCTCCGGGGACTAGCGGCGGGGAGCTGTTTTTT.